This T cell receptor (beta chain) was sequenced in a study of CD8 T cells in Susac syndrome. Reverse transcription of about 0.5 to 1 ug RNA used random hexamers. Multiplex PCR with immunoSEQ amplified the TCR beta CDR3 across 54 Vbeta and 13 Jbeta. TCRdb itself ran the immunoSEQ multiplex PCR reads through MiXCR, one entry per CDR3 protein. The sample lists about 300,000 distinct CDR3 sequences; 70% to 90% were seen once. The study, taken as a whole, reports: The number of individuals included in the study's TCR sequencing and HLA analysis was acknowledged as relatively small.

A word on this clonotype: No antigen is known for it.

The multiple sclerosis controls were treatment-naive patients, and their relapsing-remitting disease was stable or active. Negative isolation yielded CD8+ and CD4+ T cells; FACS enriched TEMRA cells. The CDR3 contains 13 residues. Trimming pared 5 bases from V and 4 bases from J, leaving 8 bases between. Germline CDR1 reads MNHNS; CDR2 reads SASEGT. The clonotype was recovered from a human donor with multiple sclerosis. The chain links TRBV6-1 to TRBJ1-4; no definite D call. Sequenced: CD8+ T cells from PBMCs. The CDR3 spells CASSLSLNEKLFF. CDR3 nucleotides: TGTGCCAGCAGTTTGTCCCTTAATGAAAAACTGTTTTTT.